Listed below are T cell receptor beta chains from one sample, sequenced in a study of early stage breast cancer tumors. This table comes from immunoSEQ multiplex PCR, and its TCRdb copy is limited to in-frame clones, with some not included. The sample lists around 50,000 clones, approximately 80% occurring once. Sequencing was done on a sample of blood. All receptors come from a person aged 45 to 60 with breast cancer. The CDR3 runs from the conserved cysteine through the conserved F or W. A D gene is named only where the DNA matches it firmly. Size is stated for part of the rows, as once, few or many counts, or as a class when the clone is expanded.

d_call j_call v_call clone_size cdr3_nt cdr3_aa
- TRBJ2-3 TRBV10-2 - TGCGCCAGCAGAGGTCTGGAATATGCAGATACGCAGTATTTT CASRGLEYADTQYF
- TRBJ2-7 TRBV7-9 - TGTGCCAGCAGTGTTGTGGGCTCCTACTACGAGCAGTACTTC CASSVVGSYYEQYF
- TRBJ2-5 TRBV4-2 - TGTGCCAGCAGCCAAGATCCCGGGAGTGGGGAGACCCAGTACTTC CASSQDPGSGETQYF
- TRBJ2-7 TRBV29-1 - TGCAGCGTTGACTTGCCGGGGACCTACGAGCAGTACTTC CSVDLPGTYEQYF
TRBD1 TRBJ2-1 TRBV5-4 - TGTGCCAGCAGCTTTGGTCAGGGGGCTTACAATGAGCAGTTCTTC CASSFGQGAYNEQFF
TRBD2 TRBJ2-7 TRBV19 once TGTGCCAGTAGTATAGGTGGACTAGCGGGGTCCTACGAGCAGTACTTC CASSIGGLAGSYEQYF
TRBD1 TRBJ1-4 TRBV7-9 once TGTGCCAGCACCACCCCGGGACAGGGTCAAAATGAAAAACTGTTTTTT CASTTPGQGQNEKLFF
- TRBJ2-5 TRBV30 - TGTGCCTGGGGGTTTGAGACCCAGTACTTC CAWGFETQYF
TRBD1 TRBJ2-5 TRBV28 - TGTGCCAGCAGTTGGTCCGGGACAGGGGGCTGGAAGACCCAGTACTTC CASSWSGTGGWKTQYF
- TRBJ1-5 TRBV30 few TGTGCCTGGAGTGTGAGGACGGATCAGCCCCAGCATTTT CAWSVRTDQPQHF
- TRBJ2-7 TRBV27 - TGTGCCACCCGTCCTGGGGGGGCTTTGGACGAGCAGTACTTC CATRPGGALDEQYF
- TRBJ2-5 TRBV7-2 - TGTGCCAGCAGCTTAGGTCTAGTCCCCGAGACCCAGTACTTC CASSLGLVPETQYF
TRBD2 TRBJ2-3 TRBV6-5 - TGTGCCAGCAGCCTGGTGGGGGGGACAGATACGCAGTATTTT CASSLVGGTDTQYF
TRBD1 TRBJ1-5 TRBV28 - TGTGCCAGCAGTTTGCAGGGGGCGCGGGGCAATCAGCCCCAGCATTTT CASSLQGARGNQPQHF
- TRBJ2-7 TRBV5-1 - TGCGCCAGCAGCTTGCCAGACAGGACCCCCTACGAGCAGTACTTC CASSLPDRTPYEQYF
TRBD2 TRBJ2-7 TRBV2 - TGTGCCAGCAGTGCTAGCGGGAGGGCCTACGAGCAGTACTTC CASSASGRAYEQYF
TRBD1 TRBJ1-2 TRBV29-1 - TGCAGCGTCGGGACAGCTAACTATGGCTACACCTTC CSVGTANYGYTF
- TRBJ2-5 TRBV19 - TGTGCCAGTAGTATAGTCGGGGGACAGCAAGAGACCCAGTACTTC CASSIVGGQQETQYF
- TRBJ2-5 TRBV18 - TGTGCCAGCTCTCCGGGTCATCAAGAGACCCAGTACTTC CASSPGHQETQYF
TRBD1 TRBJ1-3 TRBV9 - TGTGCCAGCAGCCCCAGACAGGGCTCACAGCTCGGAAACACCATATATTTT CASSPRQGSQLGNTIYF
- TRBJ1-6 TRBV7-2 - TGTGCCAGCAGCTTAGAGACAGGCTATAATTCACCCCTCCACTTT CASSLETGYNSPLHF
- TRBJ1-1 TRBV5-4 - TGTGCCAGCAGCTTGGTGGGGCGGGGGACGAACACTGAAGCTTTCTTT CASSLVGRGTNTEAFF
TRBD1 TRBJ1-2 TRBV5-1 few TGCGCCAGCAGCTGGGGACAGGGAGTCTATGGCTACACCTTC CASSWGQGVYGYTF
- TRBJ1-2 TRBV14 once TGTGCCAGCAGCCAGGCCGAAGACTATGGCTACACCTTC CASSQAEDYGYTF
TRBD1 TRBJ1-5 TRBV18 few TGTGCCAGCTCATCCTCCGGGACAGGGGACAATCAGCCCCAGCATTTT CASSSSGTGDNQPQHF
- TRBJ2-7 TRBV7-8 once TGTGCCAGCAGCCCACGAACGGAGGGGACTGAAGGGTTC CASSPRTEGTEGF
TRBD2 TRBJ2-7 TRBV29-1 - TGCAGCGTTGAAGGGACTAGCGGTTCCTACGAGCAGTACTTC CSVEGTSGSYEQYF
- TRBJ1-3 TRBV6-5 - TGTGCCAGCAGGCCCGGGTACTCTGGAAACACCATATATTTT CASRPGYSGNTIYF
TRBD2 TRBJ2-5 TRBV28 - TGTGCCAAATACCGATGGGGAGGGGAGACCCAGTACTTC CAKYRWGGETQYF
TRBD1 TRBJ1-1 TRBV6-6 - TGTGCCAGCAGCCGGGACAGGGCCAACACTGAAGCTTTCTTT CASSRDRANTEAFF
- TRBJ1-5 TRBV21-1 - TGTGCCAGCAGCAAAGTCCCCAACAGGGGGCAGGGCAATCAGCCCCAGCATTTT CASSKVPNRGQGNQPQHF
- TRBJ1-5 TRBV7-2 - TGTGCCAGCAGCTTATCCCAATATCAGCCCCAGCATTTT CASSLSQYQPQHF
- TRBJ1-2 TRBV18 few TGTGCCAGCTCAGAAACAGATAACTATGGCTACACCTTC CASSETDNYGYTF
TRBD1 TRBJ2-2 TRBV9 - TGTGCCAGCAGCGCCCGGGACAGGAACACCGGGGAGCTGTTTTTT CASSARDRNTGELFF
- TRBJ1-1 TRBV7-8 - TGTGCCAGCAGCTATACAACTATCCCGAACACTGAAGCTTTCTTT CASSYTTIPNTEAFF
- TRBJ2-1 TRBV11-2 - TGTGCCAGCAGCTACCTCGGACTGGTATCCTACAATGAGCAGTTCTTC CASSYLGLVSYNEQFF
- TRBJ2-1 TRBV28 - TGTGCCAGCAGCCGCGTGGGGACCTACAATGAGCAGTTCTTC CASSRVGTYNEQFF
TRBD1 TRBJ1-1 TRBV19 - TGTGCCAGTAGTATCCCGACAGGGGTCACCACTGAAGCTTTCTTT CASSIPTGVTTEAFF
- TRBJ1-4 TRBV7-8 few TGTGCCAGCAGCTTCGGACCGGGGAAGGAAAAACTGTTTTTT CASSFGPGKEKLFF
TRBD1 TRBJ2-7 TRBV29-1 - TGCAGCGTTGAGGGGACAGGGGGTAAGAGCTCCTACGAGCAGTACTTC CSVEGTGGKSSYEQYF
TRBD1 TRBJ1-1 TRBV18 - TGTGCCAGCTCACCTATGGGACAGATAATGAACACTGAAGCTTTCTTT CASSPMGQIMNTEAFF
- TRBJ2-6 TRBV19 - TGTGCCAGTAGTATAGCCGGAGATGGGGCCAACGTCCTGACTTTC CASSIAGDGANVLTF
- TRBJ1-5 TRBV28 few TGTGCCAGCAGTTTCGGTGGGAGCAATCAGCCCCAGCATTTT CASSFGGSNQPQHF
TRBD1 TRBJ2-7 TRBV28 - TGTGCCAGCAATACCTTTTTAGGGACAGGATCCTACGAGCAGTACTTC CASNTFLGTGSYEQYF
- TRBJ1-2 TRBV7-8 few TGTGCCAGCAGGTCGATCCCGGGGGACTATGGCTACACCTTC CASRSIPGDYGYTF
TRBD1 TRBJ1-1 TRBV5-1 - TGCGCCAGCAGACCGGGACAGGGGTACGGCCGAGCTTTCTTT CASRPGQGYGRAFF
TRBD1 TRBJ1-5 TRBV16 - TGTGCCAGCAGCCTCGGACAGGGGTTGGGTCAGCCCCAGCATTTT CASSLGQGLGQPQHF
- TRBJ1-2 TRBV28 - TGTGCCAGCAGTTTGGCGGACAGAGCCTCGGGCTACACCTTC CASSLADRASGYTF